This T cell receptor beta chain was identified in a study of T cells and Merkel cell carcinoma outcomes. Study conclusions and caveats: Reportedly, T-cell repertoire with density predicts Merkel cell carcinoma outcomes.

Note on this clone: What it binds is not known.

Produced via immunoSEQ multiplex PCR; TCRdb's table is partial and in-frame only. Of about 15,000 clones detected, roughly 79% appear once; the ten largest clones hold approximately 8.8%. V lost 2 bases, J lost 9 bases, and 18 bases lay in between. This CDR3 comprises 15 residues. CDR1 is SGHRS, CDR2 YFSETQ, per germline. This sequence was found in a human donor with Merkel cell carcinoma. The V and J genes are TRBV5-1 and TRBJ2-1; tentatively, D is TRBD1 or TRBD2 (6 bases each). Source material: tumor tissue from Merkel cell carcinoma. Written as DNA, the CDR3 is TGCGCCAGCAGCTTAATACTAGGGGGGCCCGCTGAGCAGTTCTTC. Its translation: CASSLILGGPAEQFF.